This T cell receptor (beta chain) was recorded in a study of blood T cells in healthy people across ages. The second PCR ran about 6 to 12 cycles with a sample-barcoded 5' primer and J-beta primers. A template-switch adaptor containing 12 random nucleotides labeled each cDNA molecule. TCRdb independently ran MiXCR on the 5' RACE reads; one entry per CDR3 protein. The sample holds 600,000 to 850,000 distinct CDR3 sequences, around 46% seen once. The clonotype comes from a woman between 55 and 75 years old in good health. Sample: blood.

CDR3 bases: TGTGCCAGCAGGGGGGACAGGGGCAGCGCAGATACGCAGTATTTT. Encoded protein: CASRGDRGSADTQYF. V is TRBV7-2 and J is TRBJ2-3; 10 positions match TRBD1. CDR3 length: 15 residues. The germline V gene encodes CDR1 SGHTA and CDR2 FQGNSA. The ends lost 6 bases at V and 4 bases at J; junction bases unmatched: 7.